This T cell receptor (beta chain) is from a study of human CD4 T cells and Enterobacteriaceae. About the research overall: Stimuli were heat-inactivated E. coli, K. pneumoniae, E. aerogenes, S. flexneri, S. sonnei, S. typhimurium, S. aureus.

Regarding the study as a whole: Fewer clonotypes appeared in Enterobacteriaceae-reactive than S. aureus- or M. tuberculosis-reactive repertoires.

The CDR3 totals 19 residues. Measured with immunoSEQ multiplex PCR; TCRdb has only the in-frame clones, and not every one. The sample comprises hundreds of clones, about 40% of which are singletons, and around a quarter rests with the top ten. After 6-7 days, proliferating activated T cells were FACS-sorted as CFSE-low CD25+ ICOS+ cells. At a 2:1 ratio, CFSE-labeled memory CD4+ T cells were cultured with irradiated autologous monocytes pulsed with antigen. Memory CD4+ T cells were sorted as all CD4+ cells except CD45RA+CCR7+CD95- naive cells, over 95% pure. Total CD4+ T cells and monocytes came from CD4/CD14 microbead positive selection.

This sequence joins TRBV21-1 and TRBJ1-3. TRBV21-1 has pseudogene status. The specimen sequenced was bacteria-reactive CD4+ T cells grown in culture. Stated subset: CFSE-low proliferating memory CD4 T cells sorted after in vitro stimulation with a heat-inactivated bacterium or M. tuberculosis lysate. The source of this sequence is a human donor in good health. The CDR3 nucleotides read TGTGCCAGCAGCAAATCTCATCACTTACCTCCGCGCTCTGGAAACACCATATATTTT. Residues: CASSKSHHLPPRSGNTIYF.